The rows below give T cell receptor beta chains drawn from one sample of a study of identical twins. A single record per CDR3 protein comes from TCRdb applying MiXCR to the 5' RACE reads. This table has 310,000 or so distinct CDR3 sequences, approximately 8% appearing once. The data also belong to a second study, concerning yellow fever vaccine responses in identical twins.

Material for sequencing was memory (CD45RO+) T cells sorted from blood. All receptors derive from a woman under 30 in good health. CDR3s include the opening cysteine and the closing phenylalanine or tryptophan. D genes are given only for firm matches. A row's size may be missing; if present it is once, few, many or a size class.

V	length	J	size	D	DNA	CDR3
TRBV6-1	13	TRBJ2-7	-	-	TGTGCCAGCAGTGAAAGTACAACCAACGAGCAGTACTTC	CASSESTTNEQYF
TRBV5-1	15	TRBJ2-5	many	TRBD1	TGCGCCAGCAGCTTGCCGGGGACAGCGCAAGAGACCCAGTACTTC	CASSLPGTAQETQYF
TRBV7-2	13	TRBJ1-1	many	TRBD1	TGTGCCAGCAGCATGACAGGGCAGACTGAAGCTTTCTTT	CASSMTGQTEAFF
TRBV14	14	TRBJ2-7	-	-	TGTGCCAGCAGCCACTGGACAGATGCCTACGAGCAGTACTTC	CASSHWTDAYEQYF
TRBV29-1	13	TRBJ2-7	-	TRBD2	TGCAGCGTAAAGACTAGCGGGGCCTACGAGCAGTACTTC	CSVKTSGAYEQYF
TRBV28	18	TRBJ2-3	few	TRBD2	TGTGCCAGCAGTTTTGGGAGTCTAGCGGGCCTTATCACAGATACGCAGTATTTT	CASSFGSLAGLITDTQYF
TRBV20-1	12	TRBJ2-1	few	-	TGCAGTGCGCGGGACAACTACAATGAGCAGTTCTTC	CSARDNYNEQFF
TRBV3-1	13	TRBJ1-1	many	-	TGTGCCAGCAGCCAAGGGGGACCCACTGAAGCTTTCTTT	CASSQGGPTEAFF
TRBV5-6	13	TRBJ2-1	-	-	TGTGCCAGCAGCTTGGTTCAAGTCACGGAGCAGTTCTTC	CASSLVQVTEQFF
TRBV7-9	12	TRBJ1-1	-	TRBD1	TGTGCCGGCAGGGGGCGGAACACTGAAGCTTTCTTT	CAGRGRNTEAFF
TRBV12-3/TRBV12-4	17	TRBJ1-5	many	-	TGTGCCAGCAGTACGCGGACCGGGGGTTATGGCAATCAGCCCCAGCATTTT	CASSTRTGGYGNQPQHF
TRBV4-1	16	TRBJ2-1	many	TRBD2	TGCGCCAGCAGCCGCACCGGGACTAGCGGGGGGAATGAGCAGTTCTTC	CASSRTGTSGGNEQFF
TRBV5-1	14	TRBJ1-1	many	-	TGCGCCAGCAGCTTGGTTGGAGAGAACACTGAAGCTTTCTTT	CASSLVGENTEAFF
TRBV7-2	16	TRBJ2-1	many	TRBD2	TGTGCCAGCAGCTTAGTTGCGGCTAGCGGCTACAATGAGCAGTTCTTC	CASSLVAASGYNEQFF
TRBV19	14	TRBJ2-5	-	-	TGTGCCAGTAGTATTTTGAACAGCCAAGAGACCCAGTACTTC	CASSILNSQETQYF
TRBV7-8	15	TRBJ2-2	many	-	TGTGCCAGCAGCACATCGACAGGGAACACCGGGGAGCTGTTTTTT	CASSTSTGNTGELFF
TRBV18	16	TRBJ1-6	few	-	TGTGCCAGCTCACCACGGTTATTCTCCTATAATTCACCCCTCCACTTT	CASSPRLFSYNSPLHF
TRBV4-1	17	TRBJ2-4	many	TRBD2	TGCGCCAGCAGCCAAAAACCCCCTAGCGGGGGTAAAAACATTCAGTACTTC	CASSQKPPSGGKNIQYF
TRBV2	14	TRBJ2-7	-	-	TGTGCCAGCGCCCCCGACCCCCGATCCTACGAGCAGTACTTC	CASAPDPRSYEQYF
TRBV12-3/TRBV12-4	14	TRBJ1-2	-	-	TGTGCCAGCAGTTCCCTGGGAGGGACCTATGGCTACACCTTC	CASSSLGGTYGYTF
TRBV3-1	15	TRBJ2-2	few	-	TGTGCCAGCAGTCGACGGGAAGGGAACACCGGGGAGCTGTTTTTT	CASSRREGNTGELFF
TRBV7-3	13	TRBJ2-7	few	-	TGTGCCAGCAGCCCCAGTGGGGACCACGAGCAGTACTTC	CASSPSGDHEQYF
TRBV24-1	14	TRBJ2-5	-	-	TGTGCCACCAGTCGGGCAGGAGTCCAAGAGACCCAGTACTTC	CATSRAGVQETQYF
TRBV2	12	TRBJ1-4	-	-	TGTGCCAGCAGTACTAATGATAGAAAACTGTTTTTT	CASSTNDRKLFF
TRBV20-1	12	TRBJ2-7	few	-	TGCAGTGGGACGACACACTCCTACGAGCAGTACTTC	CSGTTHSYEQYF
TRBV18	15	TRBJ2-5	few	-	TGTGCCAGCTCATTTACAGGCCAAAGTCGGGAGACCCAGTACTTC	CASSFTGQSRETQYF
TRBV2	13	TRBJ1-5	many	-	TGTGCCAGCATACGGGATAGCAATCAGCCCCAGCATTTT	CASIRDSNQPQHF
TRBV5-1	16	TRBJ2-3	many	-	TGCGCCAGCAGCTTTGACATCCGGGGGAGCACAGATACGCAGTATTTT	CASSFDIRGSTDTQYF
TRBV29-1	13	TRBJ2-2	many	-	TGCAGCGCCGGAACAGTGACACCCGGGGAGCTGTTTTTT	CSAGTVTPGELFF
TRBV7-2	16	TRBJ2-3	many	TRBD2	TGTGCCAGCAGCGGGGGGCAGCTAGCGGGAGTCACTACGCAGTATTTT	CASSGGQLAGVTTQYF
TRBV6-6	13	TRBJ1-1	-	-	TGTGCCAGCATTCCGGCAGTGAACACTGAAGCTTTCTTT	CASIPAVNTEAFF
TRBV3-1	17	TRBJ2-5	-	TRBD2	TGTGCCAGCAGCTTCCGACTAGCGGGAGGGTACCAAGAGACCCAGTACTTC	CASSFRLAGGYQETQYF
TRBV10-2	17	TRBJ2-5	-	TRBD2	TGCGCCAGCAGTGTTAGGACTAGCGGGAGGATGGAGGAGACCCAGTACTTC	CASSVRTSGRMEETQYF
TRBV5-1	15	TRBJ2-6	many	-	TGCGCCAGCAGCTTAATTGTGGCTGGGGCCAACGTCCTGACTTTC	CASSLIVAGANVLTF
TRBV25-1	12	TRBJ1-6	few	-	TGTGCCAGCAGTGGGTGGGATTCACCCCTCCACTTT	CASSGWDSPLHF